The rows below give T cell receptor beta chains drawn from one sample of a study of PD-1 blockade in mismatch repair-deficient tumors. Method: immunoSEQ multiplex PCR; TCRdb's copy keeps in-frame clones and lacks some. The profile shows roughly 80,000 clones, approximately 81% of them singletons. Sequencing used peripheral blood, obtained 12 weeks after starting pembrolizumab. Receptors were obtained from an adult with mismatch repair-deficient cancer. Each CDR3 is given with its conserved first and last residue. Each record gives: clone size, V gene, D gene, J gene, CDR3 DNA, CDR3 protein. The D gene is left open where the match is weak. Rows give clone size only sometimes, using once, few, many, or a class for an expanded clone.

abundance: -; v_gene: TRBV5-6; d_gene: TRBD2; j_gene: TRBJ2-7; CDR3nt: TGTGCCAGCAGCTCGGGACTAGCGGGAGGCTACGAGCAGTACTTC; CDR3aa: CASSSGLAGGYEQYF
abundance: -; v_gene: TRBV5-5; d_gene: TRBD1; j_gene: TRBJ2-7; CDR3nt: TGTGCCAGCAGTGCCGGACAGGGGCTCTACGAGCAGTACTTC; CDR3aa: CASSAGQGLYEQYF
abundance: few; v_gene: TRBV5-5; d_gene: TRBD1; j_gene: TRBJ2-1; CDR3nt: TGTGCCAGCAGCTTGGAACAGGGGGACCTCAATGAGCAGTTCTTC; CDR3aa: CASSLEQGDLNEQFF
abundance: -; v_gene: TRBV23-1; d_gene: TRBD1; j_gene: TRBJ2-7; CDR3nt: TGCGCCAGCAGTCAATCAAGGGGGACAGGGCCTATCGACGAGCAGTACTTC; CDR3aa: CASSQSRGTGPIDEQYF
abundance: -; v_gene: TRBV6-5; d_gene: -; j_gene: TRBJ1-5; CDR3nt: TGTGCCAGCAGGCGTGAAGGCGTTAATACCCAGCATTTT; CDR3aa: CASRREGVNTQHF
abundance: -; v_gene: TRBV9; d_gene: -; j_gene: TRBJ2-1; CDR3nt: TGTGCCAGCAGCGTATCATCTGGCTACAATGAGCAGTTCTTC; CDR3aa: CASSVSSGYNEQFF
abundance: few; v_gene: TRBV10-3; d_gene: TRBD2; j_gene: TRBJ2-2; CDR3nt: TGTGCCATATCAAGCGGGAGGGCCGCCGGGGAGCTGTTTTTT; CDR3aa: CAISSGRAAGELFF
abundance: few; v_gene: TRBV5-1; d_gene: -; j_gene: TRBJ2-1; CDR3nt: TGCGCCAGCAGCCGCCTACCGGGCGATTACTCCTACAATGAGCAGTTCTTC; CDR3aa: CASSRLPGDYSYNEQFF
abundance: -; v_gene: TRBV27; d_gene: TRBD1; j_gene: TRBJ1-5; CDR3nt: TGTGCCAGCAGTTTATCCAGGACAGGGGGCTCCAGTCAGCCCCAGCATTTT; CDR3aa: CASSLSRTGGSSQPQHF
abundance: -; v_gene: TRBV7-2; d_gene: TRBD2; j_gene: TRBJ2-2; CDR3nt: TGTGCCAGCAGCAACAGAGCGGGAGAGAACACCGGGGAGCTGTTTTTT; CDR3aa: CASSNRAGENTGELFF
abundance: -; v_gene: TRBV18; d_gene: TRBD1; j_gene: TRBJ1-1; CDR3nt: TGTGCCAGCTCACTTACCACAGGGGGCGTAGGGAACACTGAAGCTTTCTTT; CDR3aa: CASSLTTGGVGNTEAFF
abundance: -; v_gene: TRBV27; d_gene: -; j_gene: TRBJ2-7; CDR3nt: TGTGCCAGCATCAGAACCGGGGGAGGCGAGCAGTACTTC; CDR3aa: CASIRTGGGEQYF
abundance: once; v_gene: TRBV19; d_gene: -; j_gene: TRBJ2-5; CDR3nt: TGTGCCAGTAGTCAGAGTAGCAAAGAGACCCAGTACTTC; CDR3aa: CASSQSSKETQYF
abundance: -; v_gene: TRBV7-2; d_gene: -; j_gene: TRBJ1-1; CDR3nt: TGTGCCAGCAGCTTAACCCGGAGGGGTGTCACTGAAGCTTTCTTT; CDR3aa: CASSLTRRGVTEAFF
abundance: -; v_gene: TRBV5-1; d_gene: TRBD1; j_gene: TRBJ2-7; CDR3nt: TGCGCCAGCAGCTTGGATCCGGGACAGGGATACGAGCAGTACTTC; CDR3aa: CASSLDPGQGYEQYF
abundance: few; v_gene: TRBV9; d_gene: -; j_gene: TRBJ2-2; CDR3nt: TGTGCCAGCAGCGTAAACACCGGGGAGCTGTTTTTT; CDR3aa: CASSVNTGELFF
abundance: few; v_gene: TRBV11-3; d_gene: -; j_gene: TRBJ2-2; CDR3nt: TGTGCCAGCAGCGTAAGCAGGGACACCGGGGAGCTGTTTTTT; CDR3aa: CASSVSRDTGELFF
abundance: -; v_gene: TRBV9; d_gene: TRBD2; j_gene: TRBJ2-1; CDR3nt: TGTGCCAGCAGCGCCCGACTAGCGGAGGGCAATGAGCAGTTCTTC; CDR3aa: CASSARLAEGNEQFF
abundance: -; v_gene: TRBV6-6; d_gene: -; j_gene: TRBJ1-2; CDR3nt: TGTGCCAGCAGTGTTCAGGGTGGGGGGGACTATGGCTACACCTTC; CDR3aa: CASSVQGGGDYGYTF
abundance: -; v_gene: TRBV27; d_gene: TRBD1; j_gene: TRBJ1-2; CDR3nt: TGTGCCAGCAGTCCGACACAGGGGGTGGGTGGCTACACCTTC; CDR3aa: CASSPTQGVGGYTF
abundance: -; v_gene: TRBV11-3; d_gene: -; j_gene: TRBJ1-2; CDR3nt: TGTGCCAGCAGCTTAGATTCGGGGGGCGGCTACACCTTC; CDR3aa: CASSLDSGGGYTF
abundance: -; v_gene: TRBV28; d_gene: -; j_gene: TRBJ1-1; CDR3nt: TGTGCCAGCAGTTTACAGACGCCTGAAGCTTTCTTT; CDR3aa: CASSLQTPEAFF
abundance: -; v_gene: TRBV5-8; d_gene: TRBD2; j_gene: TRBJ2-3; CDR3nt: TGTGCCAGCAGCTTGTTCCGGGGGGTCTTTGATACGCAGTATTTT; CDR3aa: CASSLFRGVFDTQYF
abundance: -; v_gene: TRBV7-2; d_gene: -; j_gene: TRBJ2-2; CDR3nt: TGTGCCAGCAGCTTGCCGAACACCGGGGAGCTGTTTTTT; CDR3aa: CASSLPNTGELFF
abundance: -; v_gene: TRBV9; d_gene: -; j_gene: TRBJ1-1; CDR3nt: TGTGCCAGCAGCGTAGACCAAAACACTGAAGCTTTCTTT; CDR3aa: CASSVDQNTEAFF
abundance: -; v_gene: TRBV6-5; d_gene: TRBD2; j_gene: TRBJ2-1; CDR3nt: TGTGCCAGCAGTTACTCGACGTCTCCGGGACTAGCGGGACTGTTCTTC; CDR3aa: CASSYSTSPGLAGLFF
abundance: -; v_gene: TRBV7-8; d_gene: -; j_gene: TRBJ2-5; CDR3nt: TGTGCCAGCATGGTGGTCCAGGGAGGGACCCAGTACTTC; CDR3aa: CASMVVQGGTQYF
abundance: -; v_gene: TRBV5-8; d_gene: TRBD2; j_gene: TRBJ2-3; CDR3nt: TGTGCCAGCAGCCCGGGACTAGCGGGAGGCGGCACAGATACGCAGTATTTT; CDR3aa: CASSPGLAGGGTDTQYF
abundance: -; v_gene: TRBV4-3; d_gene: TRBD1; j_gene: TRBJ1-5; CDR3nt: TGCGCCAGCAGCCAAAACGGACAGGGCTATCAGCCCCAGCATTTT; CDR3aa: CASSQNGQGYQPQHF
abundance: once; v_gene: TRBV27; d_gene: TRBD2; j_gene: TRBJ2-3; CDR3nt: TGTGCCACCAAGACTAGCATCCCCACAGATACGCAGTATTTT; CDR3aa: CATKTSIPTDTQYF
abundance: -; v_gene: TRBV5-1; d_gene: -; j_gene: TRBJ2-3; CDR3nt: TGCGCCAGCAGCTTGGCCGCCTCGGACACAGATACGCAGTATTTT; CDR3aa: CASSLAASDTDTQYF
abundance: -; v_gene: TRBV19; d_gene: -; j_gene: TRBJ1-4; CDR3nt: TGTGCCAGTAGTATCGGTCTAAGGAATGAAAAACTGTTTTTT; CDR3aa: CASSIGLRNEKLFF
abundance: once; v_gene: TRBV9; d_gene: TRBD1; j_gene: TRBJ1-2; CDR3nt: TGTGCCAGCAGCCCTGGGACAGGGGGGTGGGTTGGCTACACCTTC; CDR3aa: CASSPGTGGWVGYTF
abundance: many; v_gene: TRBV19; d_gene: -; j_gene: TRBJ2-7; CDR3nt: TGTGCCAGTAGTATCAGTGGTCAGGACGAGCAGTACTTC; CDR3aa: CASSISGQDEQYF
abundance: -; v_gene: TRBV19; d_gene: -; j_gene: TRBJ1-3; CDR3nt: TGTGCCACCATCCCCCGCAGGAGGACAGGAAACACCATATATTTT; CDR3aa: CATIPRRRTGNTIYF
abundance: few; v_gene: TRBV9; d_gene: TRBD1; j_gene: TRBJ2-1; CDR3nt: TGTGCCAGCAGCGCAGACAGGGGTTTCAGTGAGCAGTTCTTC; CDR3aa: CASSADRGFSEQFF
abundance: -; v_gene: TRBV27; d_gene: TRBD1; j_gene: TRBJ1-2; CDR3nt: TGTGCCAGCAGTTTCACGGGACAGGGAGGGTTTGACTATGGCTACACCTTC; CDR3aa: CASSFTGQGGFDYGYTF
abundance: -; v_gene: TRBV5-1; d_gene: TRBD2; j_gene: TRBJ2-5; CDR3nt: TGCGCCAGCAGCCCTGGACTAGGACAAGAGACCCAGTACTTC; CDR3aa: CASSPGLGQETQYF
abundance: -; v_gene: TRBV29-1; d_gene: -; j_gene: TRBJ2-3; CDR3nt: TGCAGCGTTGATCAGGGAACAGATACGCAGTATTTT; CDR3aa: CSVDQGTDTQYF
abundance: -; v_gene: TRBV19; d_gene: TRBD2; j_gene: TRBJ2-3; CDR3nt: TGTGCCAGTAGTATAGTAACTAGCGGGAGGGGCACAGATACGCAGTATTTT; CDR3aa: CASSIVTSGRGTDTQYF
abundance: once; v_gene: TRBV11-3; d_gene: -; j_gene: TRBJ2-7; CDR3nt: TGTGCCAGCAGCCCCCCGGGTTCCCGGAGGGAGCAGTACTTC; CDR3aa: CASSPPGSRREQYF
abundance: -; v_gene: TRBV6-6; d_gene: TRBD2; j_gene: TRBJ2-7; CDR3nt: TGTGCCAGCAGTTTGGGGGGGAGCATAGACGAGCAGTACTTC; CDR3aa: CASSLGGSIDEQYF